The clone carrying this TCR beta chain has a single count. V dropped 2 bases and J dropped 4 bases, with 12 bases sitting between them. CDR1 is MNHNS, CDR2 SASEGT, per germline. This CDR3 contains 15 residues. The sample is drawn from a study of blood T cell repertoires in COVID-19. Across the study: Acute and convalescent COVID-19 samples came from the United States, Italy and Spain.

Cohorts were assigned according to the clinical history that participants reported. Either two negative PCRs, clearance, or symptom resolution qualified Cohort 3 donors as recovered. In the authors' workflow: Cell counts per sample came from amplifying reference gene primers. Some clones are missing from TCRdb's copy, which holds only in-frame ones; the method was immunoSEQ multiplex PCR. Clone size and the V and J calls come from that table; the DNA yielded D and trimming. The sample includes hundreds of thousands of clones, 87% of them seen just once. The chain links TRBV6-1 to TRBJ1-5; D may be TRBD1 (6 bases). Sequences were obtained from PBMCs or T cells enriched from blood (not recorded which). This TCR was recovered from a woman aged 18-35 years who had recovered from COVID-19. DNA for the CDR3: TGTGCCAGCAGTGAAAGGCAGGGGCTGAATCAGCCCCAGCATTTT. As protein: CASSERQGLNQPQHF.